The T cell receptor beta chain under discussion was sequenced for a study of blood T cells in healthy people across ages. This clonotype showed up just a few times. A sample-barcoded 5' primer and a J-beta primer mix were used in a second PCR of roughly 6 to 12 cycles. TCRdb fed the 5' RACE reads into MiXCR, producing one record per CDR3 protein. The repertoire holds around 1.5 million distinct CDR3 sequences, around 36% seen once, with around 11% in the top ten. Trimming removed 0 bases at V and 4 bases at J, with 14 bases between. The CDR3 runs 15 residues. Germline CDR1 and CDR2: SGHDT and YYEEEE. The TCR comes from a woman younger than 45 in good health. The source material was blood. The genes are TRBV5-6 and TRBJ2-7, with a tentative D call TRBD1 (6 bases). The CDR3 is CASSLDQGRSYEQYF. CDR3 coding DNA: TGTGCCAGCAGCTTGGATCAGGGGCGATCGTACGAGCAGTACTTC. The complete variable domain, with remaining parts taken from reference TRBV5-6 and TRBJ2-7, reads DAGVTQSPTHLIKTRGQQVTLRCSPKSGHDTVSWYQQALGQGPQFIFQYYEEEERQRGNFPDRFSGHQFPNYSSELNVNALLLGDSALYLCASSLDQGRSYEQYFGPGTRLTVT.